This TCR beta chain came from a study of blood T cell repertoires in COVID-19. For the study at large: The United States, Italy and Spain were the sources of the acute and convalescent COVID-19 samples. PBMCs, B-cell-depleted T cells, or T cells were the source of the cDNA or gDNA that made up the material.

Produced via immunoSEQ multiplex PCR; TCRdb's table is partial and in-frame only. The table includes around 82,000 clones, approximately 85% detected once. A note on this clone: The sample carries other DNA sequences with the same CDR3.

The sequencing sample was made of peripheral blood. The clonotype comes from a man aged 50 to 59 with COVID-19, enrolled during active disease.

CDR3 in DNA: TGCGCCAGCAGCCAGAGTTATGGCACAGATACGCAGTATTTT. It translates to CASSQSYGTDTQYF. The gene calls are TRBV4-1 and TRBJ2-3, with D unclear. The CDR3 consists of 14 residues. V gave up 3 bases and J gave up 1 base, with 8 bases separating them. Germline CDR1 is MGHRA and CDR2 is YSYEKL.